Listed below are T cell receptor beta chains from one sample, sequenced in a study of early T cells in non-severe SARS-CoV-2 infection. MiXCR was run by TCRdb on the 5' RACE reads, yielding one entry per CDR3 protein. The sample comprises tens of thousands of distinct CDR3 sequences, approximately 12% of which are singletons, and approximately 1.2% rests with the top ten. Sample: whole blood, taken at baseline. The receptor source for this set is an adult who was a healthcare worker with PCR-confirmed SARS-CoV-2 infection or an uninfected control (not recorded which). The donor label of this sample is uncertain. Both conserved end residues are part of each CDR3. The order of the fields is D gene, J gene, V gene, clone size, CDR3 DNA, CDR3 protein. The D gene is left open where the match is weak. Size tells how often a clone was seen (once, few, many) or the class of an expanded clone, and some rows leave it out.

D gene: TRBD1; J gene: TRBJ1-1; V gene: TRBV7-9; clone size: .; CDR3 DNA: TGTGCCAGCAGCCAACAGGGGTTCCCTGAAGCTTTCTTT; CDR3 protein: CASSQQGFPEAFF
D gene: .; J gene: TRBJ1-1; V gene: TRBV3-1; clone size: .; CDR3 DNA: TGTGCCAGCAGCCAGATGAAGAACACTGAAGCTTTCTTT; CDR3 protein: CASSQMKNTEAFF
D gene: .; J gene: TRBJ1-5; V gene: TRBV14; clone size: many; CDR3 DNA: TGTGCCAGCAGTCCATCAGGGAATCAGCCCCAGCATTTT; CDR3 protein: CASSPSGNQPQHF
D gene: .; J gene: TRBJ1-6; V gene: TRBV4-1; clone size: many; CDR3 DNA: TGCGCCAGCAGCCGCGTAACAGCGATTAGTTCACCCCTCCACTTT; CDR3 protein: CASSRVTAISSPLHF
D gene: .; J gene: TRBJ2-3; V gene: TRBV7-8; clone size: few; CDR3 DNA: TGTGCCAGCACCCTGAAGGGTCGGGTCACAGATACGCAGTATTTT; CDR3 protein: CASTLKGRVTDTQYF
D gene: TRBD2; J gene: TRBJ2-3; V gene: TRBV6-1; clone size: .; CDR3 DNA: TGTGCCAGCAGTGCCCGGACTAGCGGGGGTCCGGATACGCAGTATTTT; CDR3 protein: CASSARTSGGPDTQYF
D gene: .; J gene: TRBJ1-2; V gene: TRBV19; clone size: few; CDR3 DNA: TGTGCCAGTAGTATCGTCACACTCTATGGCTACACCTTC; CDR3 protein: CASSIVTLYGYTF
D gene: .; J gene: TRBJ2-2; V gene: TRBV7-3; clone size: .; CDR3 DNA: TGTGCCAGCAGCTTAACACAGGGGAACACCGGGGAGCTGTTTTTT; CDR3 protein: CASSLTQGNTGELFF
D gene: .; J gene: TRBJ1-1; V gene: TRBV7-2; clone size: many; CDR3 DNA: TGTGCCAGCAGCAGGATCGGGGGCAGGGTCTACACTGAAGCTTTCTTT; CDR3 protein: CASSRIGGRVYTEAFF
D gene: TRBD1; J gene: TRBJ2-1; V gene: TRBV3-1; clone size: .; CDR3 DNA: TGTGCCAGCAGCCAAACCAGGGGGCAGAATGAGCAGTTCTTC; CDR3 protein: CASSQTRGQNEQFF
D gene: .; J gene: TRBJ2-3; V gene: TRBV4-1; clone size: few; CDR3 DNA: TGCGCCAGCAGCCAAGAGGGCAGCGGAAGCACAGATACGCAGTATTTT; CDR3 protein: CASSQEGSGSTDTQYF
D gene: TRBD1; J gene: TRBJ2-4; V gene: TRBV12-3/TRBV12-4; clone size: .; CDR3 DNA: TGTGCCAGCGTAGACAGGGAGTCGGCCAAAAACATTCAGTACTTC; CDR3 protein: CASVDRESAKNIQYF
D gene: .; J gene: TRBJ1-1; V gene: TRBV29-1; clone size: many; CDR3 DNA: TGCAGCGTTGAGGGGGGGAACCTTGAAGCTTTCTTT; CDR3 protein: CSVEGGNLEAFF
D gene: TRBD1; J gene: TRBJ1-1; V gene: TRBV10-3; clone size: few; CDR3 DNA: TGTGCCACCCGACAGGGTGCGGACACTGAAGCTTTCTTT; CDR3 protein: CATRQGADTEAFF
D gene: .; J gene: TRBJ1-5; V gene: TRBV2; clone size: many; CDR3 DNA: TGTGCCAGCATATCGGGGGGGCATGGCAATCAGCCCCAGCATTTT; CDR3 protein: CASISGGHGNQPQHF
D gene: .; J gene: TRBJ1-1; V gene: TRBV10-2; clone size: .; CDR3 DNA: TGCGCCAGCAGGGAAGGGAACACTGAAGCTTTCTTT; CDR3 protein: CASREGNTEAFF
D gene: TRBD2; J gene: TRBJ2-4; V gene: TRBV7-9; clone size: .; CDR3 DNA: TGTGCCAGCAGCCGGGGGGGCGCAGCGGCCAAAAACATTCAGTACTTC; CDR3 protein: CASSRGGAAAKNIQYF
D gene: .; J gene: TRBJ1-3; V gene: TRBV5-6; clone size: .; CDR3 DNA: TGTGCCAGCAGCCCCGTATTTGGAGGAAACACCATATATTTT; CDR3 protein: CASSPVFGGNTIYF
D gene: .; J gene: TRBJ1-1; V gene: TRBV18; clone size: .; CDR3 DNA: TGTGCCAGCTCACCACGTAAAGGGGGATTCGTGAACACTGAAGCTTTCTTT; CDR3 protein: CASSPRKGGFVNTEAFF
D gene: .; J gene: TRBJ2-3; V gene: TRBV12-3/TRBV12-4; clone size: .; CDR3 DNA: TGTGCCAGCAGTTTGCGGGTTGATACGCAGTATTTT; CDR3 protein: CASSLRVDTQYF
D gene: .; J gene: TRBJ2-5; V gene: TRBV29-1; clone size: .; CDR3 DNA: TGCAGCGTCCGGCCCAGCCGGGAGACCCAGTACTTC; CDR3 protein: CSVRPSRETQYF
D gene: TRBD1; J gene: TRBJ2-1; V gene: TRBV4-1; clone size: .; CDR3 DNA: TGCGCCAGCAGCCAAGGAGGGACAGGGAGCTCCTACAATGAGCAGTTCTTC; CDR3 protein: CASSQGGTGSSYNEQFF
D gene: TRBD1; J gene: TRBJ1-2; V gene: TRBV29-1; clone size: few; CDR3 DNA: TGCAGCGTTTCCCAGGGGGTCTACACCTTC; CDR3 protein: CSVSQGVYTF
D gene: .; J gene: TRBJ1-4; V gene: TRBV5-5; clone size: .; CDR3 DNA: TGTGCCAGCAGCCCTATACCACGCGGTAATGAAAAACTGTTTTTT; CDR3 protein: CASSPIPRGNEKLFF
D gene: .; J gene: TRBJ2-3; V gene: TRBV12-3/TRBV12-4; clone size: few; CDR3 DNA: TGTGCCAGCAGTTTCCCCGGACAGAACACAGATACGCAGTATTTT; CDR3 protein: CASSFPGQNTDTQYF
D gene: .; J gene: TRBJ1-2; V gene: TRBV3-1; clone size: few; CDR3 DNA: TGTGCCAGCAGCCAGGGTCGGGGCTACACCTTC; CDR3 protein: CASSQGRGYTF
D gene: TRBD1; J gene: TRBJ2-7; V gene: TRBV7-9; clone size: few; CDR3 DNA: TGTGCCAGCAGCCCCACAGGGGACGAGCAGTACTTC; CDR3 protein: CASSPTGDEQYF
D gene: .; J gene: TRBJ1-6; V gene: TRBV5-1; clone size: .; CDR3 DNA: TGCGCCAGCAGCTTGGTCGCACCGAACTATAATTCACCCCTCCACTTT; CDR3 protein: CASSLVAPNYNSPLHF
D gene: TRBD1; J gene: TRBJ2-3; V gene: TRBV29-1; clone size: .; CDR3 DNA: TGCAGCGTTGTTGTCCAGGGGGCCACAGATACGCAGTATTTT; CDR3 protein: CSVVVQGATDTQYF
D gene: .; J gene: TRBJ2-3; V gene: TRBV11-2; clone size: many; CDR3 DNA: TGTGCCAGCAGCCCCCTGTTTTCTTCGACCACAGATACGCAGTATTTT; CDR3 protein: CASSPLFSSTTDTQYF
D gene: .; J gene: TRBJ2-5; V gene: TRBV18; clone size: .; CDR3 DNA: TGTGCCAGCTCACCTATGGGGAGACGAGAGACCCAGTACTTC; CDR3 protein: CASSPMGRRETQYF
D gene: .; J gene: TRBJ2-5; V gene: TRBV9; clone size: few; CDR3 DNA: TGTGCCAGCAGCGTAAAAACAGGGCGAGAGACCCAGTACTTC; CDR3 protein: CASSVKTGRETQYF
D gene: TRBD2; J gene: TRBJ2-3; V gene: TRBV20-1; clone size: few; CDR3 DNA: TGCAGTGCTAGTAGCGGGGGAGGCACAGATACGCAGTATTTT; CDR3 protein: CSASSGGGTDTQYF
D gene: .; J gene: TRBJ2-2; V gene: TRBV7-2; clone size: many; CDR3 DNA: TGTGCCAGCAGCTTAGGAAGCCTCGCGAACACCGGGGAGCTGTTTTTT; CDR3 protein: CASSLGSLANTGELFF
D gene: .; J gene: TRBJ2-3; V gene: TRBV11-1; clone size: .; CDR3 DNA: TGTGCCAGCAGCTTATCGCGGGGCCTAAACACAGATACGCAGTATTTT; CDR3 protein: CASSLSRGLNTDTQYF
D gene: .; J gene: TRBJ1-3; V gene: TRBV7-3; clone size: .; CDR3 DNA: TGTGCCAGCAGCCCATCGGGACCCCTCTCTGGAAACACCATATATTTT; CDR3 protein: CASSPSGPLSGNTIYF
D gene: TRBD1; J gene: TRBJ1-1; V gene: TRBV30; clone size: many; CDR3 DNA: TGTGCCTCGGACAGGCTGAACACTGAAGCTTTCTTT; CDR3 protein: CASDRLNTEAFF
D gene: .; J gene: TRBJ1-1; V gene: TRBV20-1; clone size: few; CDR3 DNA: TGCAGTGCCCCGTCCGGTGGCGGGGGCACTGAAGCTTTCTTT; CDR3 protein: CSAPSGGGGTEAFF
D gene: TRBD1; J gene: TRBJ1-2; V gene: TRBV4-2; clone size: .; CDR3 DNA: TGTGCCAGCAGCCTATCATTCCGGGACAGCTATGGCTACACCTTC; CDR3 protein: CASSLSFRDSYGYTF
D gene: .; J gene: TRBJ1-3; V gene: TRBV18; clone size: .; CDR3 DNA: TGTGCCAGCTCACCACCGATTACAGGGGGAAACACCATATATTTT; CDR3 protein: CASSPPITGGNTIYF
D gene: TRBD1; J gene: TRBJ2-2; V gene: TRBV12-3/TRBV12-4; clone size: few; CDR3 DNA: TGTGCCAGCATCCCGTCTACAGGGGGAAACACCGGGGAGCTGTTTTTT; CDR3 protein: CASIPSTGGNTGELFF
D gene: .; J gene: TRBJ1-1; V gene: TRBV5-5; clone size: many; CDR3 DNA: TGTGCCAGCAGCCCTACTCCAAGAAAGAGGACTGAAGCTTTCTTT; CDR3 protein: CASSPTPRKRTEAFF
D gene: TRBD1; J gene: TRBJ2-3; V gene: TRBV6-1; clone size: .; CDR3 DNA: TGTGCCAGCAGCGAGACCAGGGGGCCCACAGATACGCAGTATTTT; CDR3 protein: CASSETRGPTDTQYF
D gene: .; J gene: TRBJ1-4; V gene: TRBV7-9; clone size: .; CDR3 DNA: TGTGCCAGCAGCCCACCGGGACGGTCTAATGAAAAACTGTTTTTT; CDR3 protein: CASSPPGRSNEKLFF
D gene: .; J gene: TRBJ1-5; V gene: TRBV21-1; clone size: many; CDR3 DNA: TGTGCCAGCAGCAAAGGATCCCAGGGACGGAATCAGCCCCAGCATTTT; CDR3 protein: CASSKGSQGRNQPQHF
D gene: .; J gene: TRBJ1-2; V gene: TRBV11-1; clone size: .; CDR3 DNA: TGTGCCAGCAGCTTTACTGGGATTACTAACTATGGCTACACCTTC; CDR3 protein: CASSFTGITNYGYTF
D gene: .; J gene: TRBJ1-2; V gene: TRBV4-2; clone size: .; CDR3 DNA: TGTGCCAGCAGCCAAGACGGGGGCAGGAGCTATGGCTACACCTTC; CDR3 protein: CASSQDGGRSYGYTF
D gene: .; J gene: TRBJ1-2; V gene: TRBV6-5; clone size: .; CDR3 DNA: TGTGCCAGCAGACCCCCCAGCTATGGCTACACCTTC; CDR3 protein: CASRPPSYGYTF
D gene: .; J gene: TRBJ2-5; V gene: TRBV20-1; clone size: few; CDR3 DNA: TGCAGTGCTCTCGCGGGGTTAAAAGAGACCCAGTACTTC; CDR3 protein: CSALAGLKETQYF
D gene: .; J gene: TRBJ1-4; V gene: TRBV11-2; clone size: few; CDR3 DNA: TGTGCCAGCAGCTTAGAGGGCAGTCTCGGTGAAAAACTGTTTTTT; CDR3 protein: CASSLEGSLGEKLFF
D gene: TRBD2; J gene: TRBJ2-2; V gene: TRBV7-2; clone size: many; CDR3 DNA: TGTGCCAGCAGATGGACTAGCGGGGCCACCGGGGAGCTGTTTTTT; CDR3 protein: CASRWTSGATGELFF
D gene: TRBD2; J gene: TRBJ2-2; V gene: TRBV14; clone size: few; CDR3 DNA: TGTGCCAGCAGCCGTACCCAATGGGTTAGCGGGATCGGGGAGCTGTTTTTT; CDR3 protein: CASSRTQWVSGIGELFF
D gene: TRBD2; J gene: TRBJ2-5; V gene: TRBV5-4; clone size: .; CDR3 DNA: TGTGCCAGCAGCCCACCGGGACTAGCGGGGTTCCAAGAGACCCAGTACTTC; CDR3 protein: CASSPPGLAGFQETQYF
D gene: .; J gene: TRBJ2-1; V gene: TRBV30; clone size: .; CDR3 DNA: TGTGCCTGGGGCATGGCGGCAGTCCCTAATGAGCAGTTCTTC; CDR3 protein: CAWGMAAVPNEQFF
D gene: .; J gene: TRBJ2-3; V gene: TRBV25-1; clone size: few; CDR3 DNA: TGTGCCAGCAATACCGGGACCAATCGAGGAACAGATACGCAGTATTTT; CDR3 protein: CASNTGTNRGTDTQYF
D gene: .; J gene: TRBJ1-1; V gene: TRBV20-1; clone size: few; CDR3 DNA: TGCAGTGCTAGGGGGCGGGATGAAGCTTTCTTT; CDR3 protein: CSARGRDEAFF
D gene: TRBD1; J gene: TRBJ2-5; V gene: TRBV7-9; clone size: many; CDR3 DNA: TGTGCCAGCAGCTTATGGACAGGGGTAGAGACCCAGTACTTC; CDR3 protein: CASSLWTGVETQYF